These T cell receptor beta chains were read from a single sample in a study of CD8+ T cells in alopecia areata. Profiled with immunoSEQ multiplex PCR; TCRdb holds only in-frame clones, not every one. The repertoire holds about 120,000 clones, around 50% seen once, with roughly 10% in the top ten. The sequenced material came from NKG2D-low CD8+ T cells sorted from blood. Receptor source: a human donor with alopecia areata. CDR3s include the opening cysteine and the closing phenylalanine or tryptophan. The D gene is left open where the match is weak. Clone size appears in some rows only: once, few, many, or a class for an expanded clone.

CDR3 protein	CDR3 DNA	clone size	D gene	J gene	V gene
CASSMGQGASYEQYF	TGTGCCAGTAGTATGGGGCAGGGCGCCTCCTACGAGCAGTACTTC	few	.	TRBJ2-7	TRBV19
CSVDRVIRSYEQYF	TGCAGCGTGGACAGGGTAATTCGCTCCTACGAGCAGTACTTC	once	TRBD1	TRBJ2-7	TRBV29-1
CASSEGAGVETQYF	TGTGCCAGCAGTGAGGGAGCGGGAGTGGAGACCCAGTACTTC	.	TRBD2	TRBJ2-5	TRBV2
CASSSRDSYEQYF	TGTGCCAGCAGCTCCCGGGACAGCTACGAGCAGTACTTC	few	TRBD1	TRBJ2-7	TRBV7-9
CASSGEPYQETQYF	TGTGCCAGCAGCGGGGAGCCGTACCAAGAGACCCAGTACTTC	.	.	TRBJ2-5	TRBV25-1
CAWSIQGGTEAFF	TGTGCCTGGAGTATCCAGGGGGGCACTGAAGCTTTCTTT	.	TRBD1	TRBJ1-1	TRBV30
CASSPHSVNYGYTF	TGTGCCAGCAGTCCCCACTCGGTTAACTATGGCTACACCTTC	.	.	TRBJ1-2	TRBV27
CASTAGNEQFF	TGTGCCAGTACGGCGGGAAATGAGCAGTTCTTC	few	.	TRBJ2-1	TRBV19
CSVLTRGEQFF	TGCAGCGTGTTGACTAGGGGTGAGCAGTTCTTC	.	.	TRBJ2-1	TRBV29-1
CASSVEAVPHYGYTF	TGTGCCAGCAGCGTAGAGGCAGTCCCCCACTATGGCTACACCTTC	.	.	TRBJ1-2	TRBV9
CASSPFGHEQFF	TGTGCCAGCAGCCCGTTTGGTCACGAGCAGTTCTTC	few	.	TRBJ2-1	TRBV14
CSVVGGSYEQYF	TGCAGCGTTGTTGGGGGAAGCTACGAGCAGTACTTC	few	.	TRBJ2-7	TRBV29-1
CASSTTRDSYNEQFF	TGTGCCAGCAGTACTACCCGAGACAGTTACAATGAGCAGTTCTTC	.	.	TRBJ2-1	TRBV27
CSAVGGTGETQYF	TGCAGCGCCGTCGGTGGGACAGGGGAGACCCAGTACTTC	few	TRBD1	TRBJ2-5	TRBV29-1
CSVGGREQFF	TGCAGCGTTGGGGGCAGAGAGCAGTTCTTC	few	.	TRBJ2-1	TRBV29-1
CAWSPGYSYEQYF	TGTGCCTGGAGTCCCGGGTACTCCTACGAGCAGTACTTC	few	.	TRBJ2-7	TRBV30
CASSPSPTDRVETQYF	TGTGCCAGCTCCCCATCCCCCACGGACAGGGTTGAAACCCAGTACTTC	once	TRBD1	TRBJ2-5	TRBV25-1
CSGRQGATYEQYF	TGCAGCGGCAGACAGGGGGCCACCTACGAGCAGTACTTC	.	TRBD1	TRBJ2-7	TRBV29-1
CASSQTTGREQYF	TGCGCCAGCAGCCAAACGACAGGGCGCGAGCAGTACTTC	.	TRBD1	TRBJ2-7	TRBV4-1
CASSSGVTDIQYF	TGTGCCAGCAGCTCCGGGGTTACGGACATTCAGTACTTC	.	.	TRBJ2-4	TRBV5-6